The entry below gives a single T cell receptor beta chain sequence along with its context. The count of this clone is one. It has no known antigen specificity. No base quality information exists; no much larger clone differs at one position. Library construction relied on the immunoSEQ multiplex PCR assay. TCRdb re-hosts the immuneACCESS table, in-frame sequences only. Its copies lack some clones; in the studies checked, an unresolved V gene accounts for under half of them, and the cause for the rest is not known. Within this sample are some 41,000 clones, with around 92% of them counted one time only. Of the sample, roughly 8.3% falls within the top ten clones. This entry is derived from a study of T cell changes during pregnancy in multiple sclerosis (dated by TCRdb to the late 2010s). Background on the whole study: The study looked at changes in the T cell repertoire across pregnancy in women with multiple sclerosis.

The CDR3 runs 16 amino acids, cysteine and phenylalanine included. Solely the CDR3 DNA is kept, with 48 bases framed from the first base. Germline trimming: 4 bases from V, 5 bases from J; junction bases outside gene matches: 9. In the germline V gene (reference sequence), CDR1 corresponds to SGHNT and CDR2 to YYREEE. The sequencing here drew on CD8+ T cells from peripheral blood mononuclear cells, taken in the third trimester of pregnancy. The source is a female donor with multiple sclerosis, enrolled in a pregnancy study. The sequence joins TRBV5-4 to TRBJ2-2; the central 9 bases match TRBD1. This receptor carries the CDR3 CASSNHRGRGTGELFF. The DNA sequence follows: TGTGCCAGCAGCAACCACAGGGGGCGCGGGACCGGGGAGCTGTTTTTT.